Each of the 30 T cell receptor beta chains below was sequenced from the same sample in a study of blood T cell repertoires in COVID-19. TCRdb's copy holds only in-frame clones and misses some; the assay was immunoSEQ multiplex PCR. The table has about 170,000 clones, about 85% seen once. Sequencing was carried out using peripheral blood. These receptors all stem from an elderly woman with COVID-19, enrolled during active disease.

The sample holds a few counts of this clone. The chain is built from TRBV7-3 and TRBJ1-6; D is perhaps TRBD1 (5 bases). CDR3 length: 16 amino acids. Germline V CDR1 and CDR2: SGHTA, FQGTGA. Trimming cost V 1 base and J 5 bases, with 12 bases left between them. In DNA form, the CDR3 reads TGTGCCAGCAGCTTAAGGTCCCCAGGGAATAATTCACCCCTCCACTTT. This gives the protein CASSLRSPGNNSPLHF.

The chain links TRBV18 to TRBJ1-2, with D maybe TRBD1 (5 bases). CDR1 is KGHSH and CDR2 is LQKENI in the germline V gene. Trimming removed 2 bases at V and 0 bases at J, with 7 bases between. The CDR3 is 14 amino acids. For the CDR3, the DNA is TGTGCCAGCTCACCAGACAGATCTAACTATGGCTACACCTTC. It yields the protein CASSPDRSNYGYTF.

The chain combines TRBV18 with TRBJ2-7; 9 nucleotides agree with TRBD2. Germline CDR1 and CDR2: KGHSH and LQKENI. Unmatched junction bases numbered 4, after V lost 3 bases and J lost 4 bases. CDR3 size: 14 residues. CDR3 region: CASSPASGKYEQYF. As DNA, the CDR3 is TGTGCCAGCTCACCCGCTAGCGGGAAGTACGAGCAGTACTTC.

The chain employs TRBV27 and TRBJ2-1, with D perhaps matching TRBD1 (7 bases). Trimming stripped 8 bases from V and 6 bases from J, with 17 bases between. This CDR3 region has 14 residues. CDR1 and CDR2 from the germline V gene are MNHEY and SMNVEV (reference sequence). CDR3 region: CASPGPGGPNEQFF. As DNA, the CDR3 is TGTGCCAGCCCGGGGCCAGGGGGGCCCAATGAGCAGTTCTTC.

The chain joins TRBV15 to TRBJ2-1, with 7 bases matching TRBD2. Trimming cost V 3 bases and J 10 bases; bases outside gene matches: 6. Germline lookup yields CDR1 LNHNV and CDR2 YYDKDF (reference sequence). The CDR3 length is 13 residues. This CDR3 is CATSSMQGGEQFF. In DNA form, the CDR3 reads TGTGCCACCAGCAGTATGCAGGGAGGGGAGCAGTTCTTC.

This clone was seen once. The chain has TRBV11-1 and TRBJ2-7; possible D gene TRBD1, 5 bases. The germline gives CDR1 SGHAT, CDR2 FQDESV (reference sequence). Trimming removed 3 bases from V and 1 base from J, with 7 bases in between. This CDR3 comprises 13 residues. The CDR3 coding sequence is TGTGCCAGCAGCTTCAAGGGGTCCTACGAGCAGTACTTC. It yields the protein CASSFKGSYEQYF.

The chain employs TRBV28 and TRBJ2-4; 8 positions agree with TRBD1. V dropped 4 bases and J dropped 11; count of bases not matched to a gene: 10. Germline loops: CDR1 MDHEN, CDR2 SYDVKM. CDR3 length equals 14 residues. This CDR3 reads CASSSTGGTRFQYF. The CDR3 nucleotides read TGTGCCAGCAGTTCTACAGGGGGAACAAGGTTTCAGTACTTC.

The chain uses TRBV18 and TRBJ2-7; 7 positions agree with TRBD1. The germline gives CDR1 KGHSH, CDR2 LQKENI. V shed 3 bases and J 3 bases; nucleotides not matched to a gene: 5. The CDR3 totals 14 residues. The CDR3 region has the DNA TGTGCCAGCTCACCCCCGGGACAGCTCTACGAGCAGTACTTC. This gives the protein CASSPPGQLYEQYF.

The chain employs TRBV2 and TRBJ1-3; unclear D gene. CDR1 and CDR2 (germline): SNHLY, FYNNEI. CDR3 length equals 15 residues. V shed 4 bases and J shed 0 bases, with 10 bases lying between them. The CDR3 is CASSVSQRSGNTIYF. As DNA, the CDR3 is TGTGCCAGCAGTGTAAGTCAGCGCTCTGGAAACACCATATATTTT.

The chain has TRBV2 and TRBJ2-5; 7 bases align to TRBD2. The germline V gene has CDR1 SNHLY and CDR2 FYNNEI. CDR3 size: 15 residues. Trimming took 3 bases from V and 7 from J; bases not matched to a gene: 11. The CDR3 loop is CASSELAVFLGTQYF. The CDR3 DNA reads as TGTGCCAGCAGTGAGCTAGCGGTCTTTCTTGGGACCCAGTACTTC. Using reference TRBV2 and TRBJ2-5 for the parts outside the CDR3, the full variable domain is EPEVTQTPSHQVTQMGQEVILRCVPISNHLYFYWYRQILGQKVEFLVSFYNNEISEKSEIFDDQFSVERPDGSNFTLKIRSTKLEDSAMYFCASSELAVFLGTQYFGPGTRLLVL.

Concerning this clone itself: One end of the junction does not line up with germline, which may come from a read error. The chain recombines TRBV10-3 with TRBJ2-5; D remains unclear. CDR3 size: 15 residues. The germline V gene has CDR1 ENHRY and CDR2 SYGVKD. CDR3 protein: CAISQSLVVGETQYF. DNA for the CDR3: TGTGCCATCAGTCAGTCCCTAGTGGTTGGGGAGACCCAGTACTTC.

V gene TRBV9 combines with J gene TRBJ1-4; TRBD1 matches 9 bases. The CDR3 is 16 amino acids. Trimming at V came to 3 bases and at J to 5 bases, leaving 8 bases not matched to a gene. Germline CDR1 SGDLS, CDR2 YYNGEE. The CDR3: CASSEDPGQGNEKLFF. As DNA, the CDR3 is TGTGCCAGCAGCGAGGACCCGGGACAGGGAAATGAAAAACTGTTTTTT.

The chain is built from TRBV7-9 and TRBJ1-4; tentatively, D is TRBD1 (6 bases). Germline CDR1 and CDR2: SEHNR and FQNEAQ (reference sequence). The length of the CDR3 is 14 residues. Trimming stripped 5 bases from V and 3 bases from J, with 10 bases between. The CDR3 nucleotides are TGTGCCAGCAGCCCCGGACAGCCTAATGAAAAACTGTTTTTT. Encoded protein: CASSPGQPNEKLFF. The full variable domain, in which reference TRBV7-9 and TRBJ1-4 provide the parts outside the CDR3, is DTGVSQNPRHKITKRGQNVTFRCDPISEHNRLYWYRQTLGQGPEFLTYFQNEAQLEKSRLLSDRFSAERPKGSFSTLEIQRTEQGDSAMYLCASSPGQPNEKLFFGSGTQLSVL.

This chain connects TRBV27 to TRBJ2-7, with D tentatively TRBD2 (6 bases). Germline V gene lookup returns CDR1 MNHEY and CDR2 SMNVEV (reference sequence). Trimming took 4 bases from V and 0 from J, leaving 10 bases between them. The CDR3 loop spans 14 amino acids. CDR3 loop: CASSSWGVSYEQYF. Here the CDR3 DNA reads TGTGCCAGCAGTTCCTGGGGGGTCTCCTACGAGCAGTACTTC.

The chain combines TRBV5-4 with TRBJ2-1, with D unclear. CDR1 and CDR2 (germline): SGHNT, YYREEE (reference sequence). The CDR3 loop spans 12 amino acids. Trimming cost V 3 bases and J 8 bases, with 9 bases left between them. CDR3 sequence reads: CASSSPSDEQFF. As DNA, the CDR3 is TGTGCCAGCAGCTCCCCTTCGGATGAGCAGTTCTTC.

The sample holds a few counts of this clone. J is TRBJ2-5 and V is TRBV9, with 7 bases aligning to TRBD1. The CDR3 is 15 amino acids. The V and J ends lost 4 bases and 7 bases, in that order; junction bases with no gene match: 13. CDR1 is SGDLS and CDR2 is YYNGEE in the germline V gene. CDR3 nucleotide sequence: TGTGCCAGCAGCCCCCGTGAGGGGGCCGGCGGGACCCAGTACTTC. It specifies CASSPREGAGGTQYF.

This sequence joins TRBV5-1 and TRBJ1-3; D gene uncertain. The CDR3 covers 15 residues. V was trimmed by 4 bases and J by 0 bases, leaving 11 bases between them. CDR1 is SGHRS, CDR2 YFSETQ, per germline. CDR3: CASSRNTHSGNTIYF. The CDR3 DNA reads as TGCGCCAGCAGCCGAAACACCCACTCTGGAAACACCATATATTTT.

This clone was seen once. The chain recombines TRBV25-1 with TRBJ2-3; D unclear. From germline, CDR1 is MGHDK and CDR2 SYGVNS. This CDR3 comprises 12 residues. Trimming took off 5 bases at V and 4 bases at J, with 7 bases between the two ends. The CDR3 bases are TGTGCCAGCAGTCTACCCCCAGATACGCAGTATTTT. It specifies CASSLPPDTQYF.

This chain joins TRBV7-9 and TRBJ2-5; perhaps TRBD2 as D (6 bases). The ends were cut back, 3 bases at V and 4 bases at J, with 12 bases in the middle. From germline, CDR1 is SEHNR and CDR2 FQNEAQ (reference sequence). There are 14 residues in the CDR3. The DNA of the CDR3 is TGTGCCAGCAGCTTGGAGGGCCCCCGAGAGACCCAGTACTTC. This translates into CASSLEGPRETQYF.

The chain couples TRBV4-1 to TRBJ1-2; 8 bases map to TRBD1. CDR3 length: 14 residues. Germline V gene sequence: CDR1 MGHRA, CDR2 YSYEKL. With 3 bases clipped from V and 7 bases from J, the junction kept 7 bases outside the gene matches. The CDR3 sequence: CASSQGTGRAGYTF. The CDR3, as DNA: TGCGCCAGCAGCCAGGGGACAGGACGGGCTGGCTACACCTTC.

The chain carries TRBV25-1 and TRBJ2-1; D uncertain. Germline V gene lookup returns CDR1 MGHDK and CDR2 SYGVNS. The CDR3 has 11 amino acids. The ends were cut back, 4 bases at V and 6 bases at J, with 4 bases in the middle. CDR3 in DNA: TGTGCCAGCAGTGTATTCAATGAGCAGTTCTTC. It translates to CASSVFNEQFF.

This clone was seen only a few times. The same CDR3 is also encoded by other DNA sequences in this sample. The chain recombines TRBV18 with TRBJ1-5, with TRBD1 as a possible D gene (5 bases). The V gene's germline CDR1 is KGHSH and CDR2 LQKENI. CDR3 length: 13 amino acids. With 3 bases removed from V and 4 bases from J, the gap between germline ends came to 7 bases. CDR3 region: CASSPDRNQPQHF. CDR3 bases: TGTGCCAGCTCACCCGACAGAAATCAGCCCCAGCATTTT.

The chain employs TRBV9 and TRBJ1-5; TRBD1 matches 9 bases. This CDR3 has 18 residues. Trimming cost V 3 bases and J 0 bases; bases outside gene matches: 10. Germline CDR1 is SGDLS and CDR2 is YYNGEE. CDR3 nucleotide sequence: TGTGCCAGCAGCGAGGGGACGGGACAGGGATATAGCAATCAGCCCCAGCATTTT. Translated: CASSEGTGQGYSNQPQHF.

The CDR3 region has the DNA TGTGCCAGCCAGGGGTCTCTAGAGAACTATGGCTACACCTTC. It codes for CASQGSLENYGYTF. The chain employs TRBV28 and TRBJ1-2, with a tentative D call TRBD1 (6 bases). The CDR3 runs 14 residues. Germline V gene data show CDR1 as MDHEN and CDR2 as SYDVKM. V lost 8 bases and J 2 bases, leaving 15 bases between the germline ends.

This rearrangement joins TRBV7-9 to TRBJ2-3; D remains unclear. Germline-derived CDR1 and CDR2 are SEHNR and FQNEAQ (reference sequence). Trimming took off 0 bases at V and 6 bases at J, with 7 bases between the two ends. The CDR3 runs 13 residues. Here the CDR3 reads CASSLALGDTQYF. The CDR3 nucleotides read TGTGCCAGCAGCTTAGCGCTCGGGGATACGCAGTATTTT.

This clone was seen at least ten times. The genes are TRBV3-1 (or the pseudogene TRBV3-2) and TRBJ1-5; D unclear. V dropped 0 bases and J dropped 9 bases, with 6 bases sitting between them. The CDR3 is 12 residues long. The germline V gene encodes CDR1 LGHDT and CDR2 YNNKEL (reference sequence). The CDR3 spells CASSQDPGPQHF. CDR3 bases: TGTGCCAGCAGCCAAGACCCGGGGCCCCAGCATTTT.

The chain couples TRBV5-6 to TRBJ2-7; the match to TRBD2 covers 8 bases. With V trimmed by 4 bases and J by 9 bases, 9 bases remained unmatched. This CDR3 is 13 amino acids long. Germline CDR1 and CDR2: SGHDT and YYEEEE. This CDR3 reads CASSPGLASPQYF. In nucleotides, the CDR3 is TGTGCCAGCAGCCCTGGACTAGCTTCTCCGCAGTACTTC.

V gene TRBV11-2 combines with J gene TRBJ2-1, with TRBD1 identical over 8 bases. There are 16 residues in the CDR3. Germline V gives CDR1 SGHAT, CDR2 FQNNGV. The V segment lost 4 bases and the J segment 3 bases; nucleotides outside the gene matches: 8. CDR3 region: CASSSRTGRIYNEQFF. CDR3 in DNA: TGTGCCAGCAGCTCCCGGACAGGGAGAATCTACAATGAGCAGTTCTTC. The full variable domain, with the rest looked up from reference TRBV11-2 and TRBJ2-1, is EAGVAQSPRYKIIEKRQSVAFWCNPISGHATLYWYQQILGQGPKLLIQFQNNGVVDDSQLPKDRFSAERLKGVDSTLKIQPAKLEDSAVYLCASSSRTGRIYNEQFFGPGTRLTVL.

This clone was seen once. V is TRBV5-1 and J is TRBJ1-1, with 7 nucleotides matching TRBD1. There are 14 residues in the CDR3. J lost 7 bases, V lost 0 bases, and 6 bases had no gene match. Germline V CDR1 and CDR2: SGHRS, YFSETQ. The CDR3 nucleotides read TGCGCCAGCAGCTTGGGACAGGGAGTTGATGAAGCTTTCTTT. Translated, it gives CASSLGQGVDEAFF.

The chain joins TRBV28 to TRBJ1-2; TRBD1 aligns across 9 bases. The CDR3 loop spans 14 amino acids. Germline V gives CDR1 MDHEN, CDR2 SYDVKM. Germline trimming cut 2 bases from V and 6 bases from J; bases unmatched to any gene: 4. The CDR3 loop is CASSLLQGAHGYTF. CDR3 bases: TGTGCCAGCAGTTTACTACAGGGGGCCCATGGCTACACCTTC.